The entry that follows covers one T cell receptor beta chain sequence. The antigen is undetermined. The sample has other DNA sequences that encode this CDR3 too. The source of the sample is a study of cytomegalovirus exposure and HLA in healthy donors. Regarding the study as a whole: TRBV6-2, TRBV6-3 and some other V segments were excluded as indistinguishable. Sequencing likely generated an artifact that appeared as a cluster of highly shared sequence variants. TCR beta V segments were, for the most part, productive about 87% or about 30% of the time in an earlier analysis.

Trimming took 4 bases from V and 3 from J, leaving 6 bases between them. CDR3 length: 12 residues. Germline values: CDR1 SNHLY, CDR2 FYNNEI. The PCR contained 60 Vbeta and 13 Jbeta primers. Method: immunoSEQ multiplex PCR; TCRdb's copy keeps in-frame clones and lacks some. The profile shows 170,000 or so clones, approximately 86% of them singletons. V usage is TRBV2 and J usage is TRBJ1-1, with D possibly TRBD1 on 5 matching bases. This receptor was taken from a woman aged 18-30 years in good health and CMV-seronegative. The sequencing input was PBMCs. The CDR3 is CASSGGDTEAFF. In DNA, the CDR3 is TGTGCCAGCAGTGGGGGCGACACTGAAGCTTTCTTT. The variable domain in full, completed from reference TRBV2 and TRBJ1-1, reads EPEVTQTPSHQVTQMGQEVILRCVPISNHLYFYWYRQILGQKVEFLVSFYNNEISEKSEIFDDQFSVERPDGSNFTLKIRSTKLEDSAMYFCASSGGDTEAFFGQGTRLTVV.